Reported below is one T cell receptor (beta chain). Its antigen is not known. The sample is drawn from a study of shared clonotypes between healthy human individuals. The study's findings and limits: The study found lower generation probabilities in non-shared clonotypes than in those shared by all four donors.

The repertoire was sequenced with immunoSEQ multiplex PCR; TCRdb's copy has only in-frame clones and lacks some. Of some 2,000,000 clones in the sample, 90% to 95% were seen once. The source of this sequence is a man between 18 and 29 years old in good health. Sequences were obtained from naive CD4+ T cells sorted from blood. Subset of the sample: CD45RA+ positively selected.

The CDR3 region has the DNA TGCGCCAGCAGCTTGGTGGATCAAGAGACCCAGTACTTC. This sequence encodes CASSLVDQETQYF. The chain links TRBV5-1 to TRBJ2-5; no clear D gene. The germline V gene encodes CDR1 SGHRS and CDR2 YFSETQ. Trimming left V 0 bases short and J 2 bases short, with 5 bases between. This CDR3 spans 13 amino acids.